The sequence of this TCR beta chain was determined in a study of T-cell memory formation after mild COVID-19. One entry per CDR3 protein, called by TCRdb with MiXCR from the 5' RACE reads. The sample includes 580,000 or so distinct CDR3 sequences, 17% of them seen just once. This clonotype was observed a few times. CDR1 is SGHRS, CDR2 YFSETQ, per germline. The CDR3 runs to 15 residues. Trimming removed 2 bases at V and 6 bases at J, with 15 bases between. What was sequenced was PBMCs or a T cell subset sorted from them (not recorded which). The clonotype comes from an adult woman who had mild COVID-19 (a few samples of this study predate the infection). Cell type and time point are not known. The V gene is TRBV5-1, the J gene TRBJ2-1; a weak D match, TRBD2 (6 bases). The CDR3 loop reads CASSFGTVGGNEQFF. The CDR3 nucleotides read TGCGCCAGCAGCTTCGGAACGGTGGGGGGCAATGAGCAGTTCTTC. The whole variable domain, filled in from reference TRBV5-1 and TRBJ2-1, reads KAGVTQTPRYLIKTRGQQVTLSCSPISGHRSVSWYQQTPGQGLQFLFEYFSETQRNKGNFPGRFSGRQFSNSRSEMNVSTLELGDSALYLCASSFGTVGGNEQFFGPGTRLTVL.